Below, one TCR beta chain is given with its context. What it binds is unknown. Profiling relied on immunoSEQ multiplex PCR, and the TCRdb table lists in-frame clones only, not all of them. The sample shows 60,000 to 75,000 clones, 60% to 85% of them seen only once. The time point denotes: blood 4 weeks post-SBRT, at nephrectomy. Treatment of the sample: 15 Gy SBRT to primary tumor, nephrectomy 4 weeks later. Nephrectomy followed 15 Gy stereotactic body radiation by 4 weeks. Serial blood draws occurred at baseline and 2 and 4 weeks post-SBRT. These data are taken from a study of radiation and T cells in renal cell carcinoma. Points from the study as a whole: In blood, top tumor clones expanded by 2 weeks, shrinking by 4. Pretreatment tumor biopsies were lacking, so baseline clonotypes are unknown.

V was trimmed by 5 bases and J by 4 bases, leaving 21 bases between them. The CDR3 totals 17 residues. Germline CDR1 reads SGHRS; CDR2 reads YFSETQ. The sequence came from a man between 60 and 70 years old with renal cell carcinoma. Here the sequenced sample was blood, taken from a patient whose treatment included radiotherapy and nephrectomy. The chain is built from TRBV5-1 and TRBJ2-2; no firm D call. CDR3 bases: TGCGCCAGCAGTTTTAGTCCTCGCGCCGGTATCACCGGGGAGCTGTTTTTT. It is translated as CASSFSPRAGITGELFF.